This TCR beta chain was sequenced in a study of blood T cells in healthy people across ages. The CDR3 covers 15 residues. Germline CDR1 KGHSH, CDR2 LQKENI. V lost 6 bases and J 8 bases, leaving 22 bases between the germline ends. Together with a sample-barcoded 5' primer, a J-beta primer mix was included in a second PCR lasting roughly 6 to 12 cycles. TCRdb ran MiXCR on the 5' RACE reads and lists one entry per CDR3 protein. The sample has about 1,600,000 distinct CDR3 sequences; around two fifths are singletons. This TCR was sampled from a woman younger than 35 in good health. Sequencing was performed on blood. V usage is TRBV18 and J usage is TRBJ1-1; no firm D call. CDR3 DNA sequence: TGTGCCAGCTCGCCATCCAGCGGAAATTCCAACGAAGCTTTCTTT. Translated, it gives CASSPSSGNSNEAFF.